This entry describes one T cell receptor (beta chain). Antigen specificity is unknown. V dropped 5 bases and J dropped 0 bases, with 14 bases sitting between them. This CDR3 is 15 amino acids long. In germline, CDR1 is KGHSH, CDR2 LQKENI. The data stem from a study of cytomegalovirus exposure and HLA in healthy donors. General study points: According to an earlier analysis, most TCR beta V segments yielded productive rearrangements about 90% or about 30% of the time. The study had only CMV serostatus as immune exposure information. Later analysis placed DRB1 highest and HLA-C lowest in TCR association rates, which differed by HLA locus.

60 Vbeta and 13 Jbeta primers were used in PCR. Libraries were prepared by immunoSEQ multiplex PCR; TCRdb keeps only in-frame clonotypes and omits some of them. This sample has 200,000 to 250,000 clones, with about three quarters found just once. The receptor was isolated from a man younger than 35 in good health and CMV-seronegative. The V and J genes are TRBV18 and TRBJ2-7; perhaps TRBD1 as D (5 bases). The sample comprised PBMCs. The DNA of the CDR3 is TGTGCCAGCTCAACCCTCCCGACAGACTCCTACGAGCAGTACTTC. Amino acid sequence: CASSTLPTDSYEQYF.